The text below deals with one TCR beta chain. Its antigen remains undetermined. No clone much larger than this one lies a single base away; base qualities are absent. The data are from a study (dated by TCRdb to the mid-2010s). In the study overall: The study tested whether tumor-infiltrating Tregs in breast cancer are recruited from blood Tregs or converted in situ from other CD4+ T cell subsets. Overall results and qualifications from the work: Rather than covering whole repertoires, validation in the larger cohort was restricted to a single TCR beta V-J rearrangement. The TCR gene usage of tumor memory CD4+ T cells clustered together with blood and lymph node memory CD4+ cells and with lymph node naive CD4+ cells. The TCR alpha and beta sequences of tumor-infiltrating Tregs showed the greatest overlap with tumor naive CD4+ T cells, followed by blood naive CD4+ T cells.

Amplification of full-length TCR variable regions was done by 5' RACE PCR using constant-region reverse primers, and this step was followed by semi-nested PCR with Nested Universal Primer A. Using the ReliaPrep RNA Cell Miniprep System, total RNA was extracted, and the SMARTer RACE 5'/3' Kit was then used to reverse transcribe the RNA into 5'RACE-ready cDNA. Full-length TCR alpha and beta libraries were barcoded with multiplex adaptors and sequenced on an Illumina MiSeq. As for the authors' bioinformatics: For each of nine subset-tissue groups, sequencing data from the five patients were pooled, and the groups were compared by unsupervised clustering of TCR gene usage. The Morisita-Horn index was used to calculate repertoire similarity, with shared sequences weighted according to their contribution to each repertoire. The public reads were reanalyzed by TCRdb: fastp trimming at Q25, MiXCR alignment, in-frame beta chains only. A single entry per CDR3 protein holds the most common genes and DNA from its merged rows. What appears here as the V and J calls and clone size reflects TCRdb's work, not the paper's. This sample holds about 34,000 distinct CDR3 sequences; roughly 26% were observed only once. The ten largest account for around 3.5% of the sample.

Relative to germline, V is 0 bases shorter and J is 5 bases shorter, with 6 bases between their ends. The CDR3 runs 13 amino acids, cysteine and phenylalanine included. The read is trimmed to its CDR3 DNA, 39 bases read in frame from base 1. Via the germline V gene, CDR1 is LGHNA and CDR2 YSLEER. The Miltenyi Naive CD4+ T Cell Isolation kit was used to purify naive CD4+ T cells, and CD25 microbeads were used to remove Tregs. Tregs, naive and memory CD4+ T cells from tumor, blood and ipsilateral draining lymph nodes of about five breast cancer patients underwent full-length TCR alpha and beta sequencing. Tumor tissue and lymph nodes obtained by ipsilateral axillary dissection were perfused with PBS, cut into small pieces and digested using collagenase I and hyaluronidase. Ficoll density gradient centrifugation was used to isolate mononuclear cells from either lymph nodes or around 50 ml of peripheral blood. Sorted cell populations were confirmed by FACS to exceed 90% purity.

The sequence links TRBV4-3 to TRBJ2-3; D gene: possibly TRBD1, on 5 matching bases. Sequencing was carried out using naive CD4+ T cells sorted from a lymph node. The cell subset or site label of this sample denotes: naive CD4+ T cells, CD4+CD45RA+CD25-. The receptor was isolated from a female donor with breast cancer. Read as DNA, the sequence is TGCGCCAGCAGCCAAGACAGGGTAGATACGCAGTATTTT. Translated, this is CASSQDRVDTQYF.